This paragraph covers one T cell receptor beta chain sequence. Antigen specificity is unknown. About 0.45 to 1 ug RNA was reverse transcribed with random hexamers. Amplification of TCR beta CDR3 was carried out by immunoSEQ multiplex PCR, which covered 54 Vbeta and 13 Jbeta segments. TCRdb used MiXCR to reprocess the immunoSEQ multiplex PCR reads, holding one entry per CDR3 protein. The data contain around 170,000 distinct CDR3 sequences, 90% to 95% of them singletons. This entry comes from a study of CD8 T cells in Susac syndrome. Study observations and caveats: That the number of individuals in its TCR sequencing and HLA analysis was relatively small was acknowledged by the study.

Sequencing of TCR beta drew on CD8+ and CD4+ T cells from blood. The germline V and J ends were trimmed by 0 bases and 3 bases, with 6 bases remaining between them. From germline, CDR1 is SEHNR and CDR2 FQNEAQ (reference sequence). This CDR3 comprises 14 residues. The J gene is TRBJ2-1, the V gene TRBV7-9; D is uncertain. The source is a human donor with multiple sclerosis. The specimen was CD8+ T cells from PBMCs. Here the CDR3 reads CASSLAPDYNEQFF. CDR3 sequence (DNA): TGTGCCAGCAGCTTAGCTCCAGACTACAATGAGCAGTTCTTC.